This T cell receptor (beta chain) was retrieved from a study of PD-L1 blockade in urothelial cancer. The CDR3 is 13 residues long. CDR1 and CDR2 (germline): SGHTA, FQGNSA. Trimming left V 5 bases short and J 3 bases short, with 11 bases between. Repertoires were generated with immunoSEQ multiplex PCR, while TCRdb's copy carries only in-frame clones and drops some. Found here are roughly 27,000 clones, around 87% of them singletons; the top ten hold 2.5% to 3.5%. This clone has just a few counts. The sequence was obtained from a man aged 50-59 years with urothelial cancer. The sample consisted of PBMCs, taken around atezolizumab (anti-PD-L1) treatment. V and J are TRBV7-2 and TRBJ2-7; D might be TRBD1 (5 bases). The CDR3 coding sequence is TGTGCCAGCAGCGTCTATGGACACTACGAGCAGTACTTC. Translating gives CASSVYGHYEQYF. Full variable domain (missing parts from reference TRBV7-2 and TRBJ2-7): GAGVSQSPSNKVTEKGKDVELRCDPISGHTALYWYRQSLGQGLEFLIYFQGNSAPDKSGLPSDRFSAERTGGSVSTLTIQRTQQEDSAVYLCASSVYGHYEQYFGPGTRLTVT.